These T cell receptor beta chains were read from a single sample in a study of post-analysis software for immune sequencing data. TCRdb processed the PCR reads anew with MiXCR; each CDR3 protein has one entry. The data show roughly 650,000 distinct CDR3 sequences, with 59% seen just once and around 11% held by the top ten. The sample was blood. The receptors shown here come from a girl aged 2-9 years with multiple sclerosis. Each CDR3 is given with its conserved first and last residue. The D gene is left open where the match is weak. Clone size is not always given. Where it is, it says once, few, many or a class for expanded clones.

V	length	D	size	J	DNA	CDR3
TRBV5-1	14	NA	NA	TRBJ2-7	TGCGCCAGCCAACCTAGGGCAGAGTCCTACGAGCAGTACTTC	CASQPRAESYEQYF
TRBV3-1	14	TRBD2	NA	TRBJ2-3	TGTGCCAGCAGCCAATCCGTAGCGGGAGATACGCAGTATTTT	CASSQSVAGDTQYF
TRBV20-1	16	TRBD2	NA	TRBJ2-3	TGCAGTGCTACAGCACTAGCGGGGGGCCCCACAGATACGCAGTATTTT	CSATALAGGPTDTQYF
TRBV12-3/TRBV12-4	16	NA	few	TRBJ2-7	TGTGCCAGCACATCCGCGGAGTACCCAATATCCTACGAGCAGTACTTC	CASTSAEYPISYEQYF
TRBV6-6	14	NA	NA	TRBJ2-1	TGTGCCACCAGGTGGGCAGGCTCCTACAATGAGCAGTTCTTC	CATRWAGSYNEQFF
TRBV12-3/TRBV12-4	14	NA	NA	TRBJ2-5	TGTGCCAGCATGAGACAGGGTGGGAGGGAGACCCAGTACTTC	CASMRQGGRETQYF
TRBV5-4	13	NA	NA	TRBJ2-3	TGTGCCAGCAGGCGGGGAGTTACAGATACGCAGTATTTT	CASRRGVTDTQYF
TRBV5-1	15	TRBD2	NA	TRBJ2-1	TGCGCCAGCAGTCACCCTAGCGGAGTCTACAATGAGCAGTTCTTC	CASSHPSGVYNEQFF
TRBV18	15	TRBD1	few	TRBJ2-7	TGTGCCAGCTCACCACCGGACAGGGTCCCCTACGAGCAGTACTTC	CASSPPDRVPYEQYF
TRBV7-2	14	NA	NA	TRBJ1-6	TGTGCCAGCAGCTTAGCGCAGGGGAATTCACCCCTCCACTTT	CASSLAQGNSPLHF
TRBV10-2	14	TRBD2	NA	TRBJ2-2	TGCGCCAGCACCCGGGAGGTCTTGACCGGGGAGCTGTTTTTT	CASTREVLTGELFF
TRBV20-1	15	TRBD2	NA	TRBJ2-7	TGCAGTGCCTCTAGGGGGACTAGCGGGGGGTACGAGCAGTACTTC	CSASRGTSGGYEQYF
TRBV12-3/TRBV12-4	14	NA	NA	TRBJ2-7	TGTGCCAGCACGGTGGGGGGCCTGCCCTACGAGCAGTACTTC	CASTVGGLPYEQYF
TRBV12-5	16	NA	NA	TRBJ1-2	TGTGCTAGTGGTTTAAGAACGCGCTCAGTTAACTATGGCTACACCTTC	CASGLRTRSVNYGYTF
TRBV6-6	16	TRBD1	NA	TRBJ1-5	TGTGCCAGCCCATACGGGACAGGGAATAGCAATCAGCCCCAGCATTTT	CASPYGTGNSNQPQHF
TRBV24-1	18	TRBD1	NA	TRBJ1-5	TGTGCCACCAGTGACCGGACAGGGGCCGGGGTGAGAAATCAGCCCCAGCATTTT	CATSDRTGAGVRNQPQHF
TRBV20-1	15	NA	NA	TRBJ1-1	TGCAGTGCTAGAGATGAGCTTTTGGGGAACACTGAAGCTTTCTTT	CSARDELLGNTEAFF
TRBV12-3/TRBV12-4	13	TRBD2	few	TRBJ2-5	TGTGCCAGCAGGTCCGGGACTAAGGAGACCCAGTACTTC	CASRSGTKETQYF
TRBV29-1	10	NA	NA	TRBJ2-7	TGCAGCGTTGTCTCCTACGAGCAGTACTTC	CSVVSYEQYF
TRBV6-5	17	NA	NA	TRBJ1-1	TGTGCCAGCAGTTACCGTTGGCCAACCCGAGGGAACACTGAAGCTTTCTTT	CASSYRWPTRGNTEAFF
TRBV27	13	NA	many	TRBJ1-4	TGTGCCCCCTCCCGAGGAGATAATGAAAAACTGTTTTTT	CAPSRGDNEKLFF
TRBV7-3	16	NA	NA	TRBJ2-7	TGTGCCAGCAGCTTACGCGCGGGCAGGGAGTCCTGCGAGCAGTACTTC	CASSLRAGRESCEQYF
TRBV20-1	13	NA	NA	TRBJ1-5	TGCAGTGCTAGAGAGGAGGTCGATCAGCCCCAGCATTTT	CSAREEVDQPQHF
TRBV7-2	16	TRBD2	once	TRBJ2-3	TGTGCCAGCAGCTTCCAGGGACTAGCGGGCACAGATACGCAGTATTTT	CASSFQGLAGTDTQYF
TRBV20-1	18	TRBD1	NA	TRBJ2-1	TGCAGTGCTAGGGCCCGAATAAAACAGGGGGCGCGTTACAATGAGCAGTTCTTC	CSARARIKQGARYNEQFF
TRBV18	16	NA	NA	TRBJ2-3	TGTGCCAGCTCACCACTTGGCGGCGGGACTGGGGATACGCAGTATTTT	CASSPLGGGTGDTQYF
TRBV2	14	NA	few	TRBJ1-2	TGTGCCAGCAGTGACCGGGGAGCTAACTATGGCTACACCTTC	CASSDRGANYGYTF
TRBV25-1	15	NA	NA	TRBJ2-1	TGTGCCAGCAGTGAATATATCTTTCCGGTCTATGAGCAGTTCTTC	CASSEYIFPVYEQFF
TRBV5-5	13	NA	NA	TRBJ2-3	TGTGCCAGCAGCTTGCAGATAACAGATACGCAGTATTTT	CASSLQITDTQYF
TRBV11-2	14	NA	NA	TRBJ2-5	TGTGCCAGCAGCCATCGGGAGTTTCAAGAGACCCAGTACTTC	CASSHREFQETQYF
TRBV7-6	19	TRBD2	NA	TRBJ2-1	TGTGCCAGCAGCATCGGACTAGCGGGGGTGCAAACGGCAGACAATGAGCAGTTCTTC	CASSIGLAGVQTADNEQFF
TRBV6-2/TRBV6-3	14	NA	NA	TRBJ2-3	TGTGCCAGCAGTTATGGGGTCGGCACAGATACGCAGTATTTT	CASSYGVGTDTQYF
TRBV4-2	12	NA	few	TRBJ2-3	TGTGCCAGCAGCCAAGCAACAGATACGCAGTATTTT	CASSQATDTQYF
TRBV12-3/TRBV12-4	13	NA	NA	TRBJ2-5	TGTGCCAGCAGTTCGGGATTTCCAGAGACCCAGTACTTC	CASSSGFPETQYF
TRBV29-1	15	TRBD2	NA	TRBJ2-1	TGCAGCGTTGTGGTGACTAGCGGGTCCTACAATGAGCAGTTCTTC	CSVVVTSGSYNEQFF
TRBV7-2	14	NA	NA	TRBJ1-5	TGTGCCAGCAAGGGGAGGGAAAGCAATCAGCCCCAGCATTTT	CASKGRESNQPQHF
TRBV29-1	10	NA	once	TRBJ1-1	TGCAGCACTGGTGGGGAGGAAGCTTTCTTT	CSTGGEEAFF
TRBV7-9	13	NA	few	TRBJ2-1	TGTGCCAGCAGCTGGGGCAGGTTAAATGAGCAGTTCTTC	CASSWGRLNEQFF
TRBV20-1	16	NA	NA	TRBJ2-5	TGCAGTGTTCGGGCCCAACAACAGGGTCATCCCTTCGAGCAGCACTTC	CSVRAQQQGHPFEQHF
TRBV5-1	14	NA	NA	TRBJ2-5	TGCGCCAGCAGCTTGAGGGCCCGAATCAATGAGCAGTACTTC	CASSLRARINEQYF
TRBV10-3	15	NA	NA	TRBJ1-1	TGTGCCATCAGAGCTATTTCAGGGCAGGACACTGAAGCTTTCTTT	CAIRAISGQDTEAFF
TRBV20-1	16	TRBD2	NA	TRBJ2-5	TGCAGTGCTAGTCCCCTGCGGGGGGGTAACCAAGAGACCCAGTACTTC	CSASPLRGGNQETQYF
TRBV28	15	NA	NA	TRBJ2-1	TGTGCCAGCAGTCGATCGGGAAATTTTTACAATGAGCAGTTCTTC	CASSRSGNFYNEQFF
TRBV9	16	TRBD2	NA	TRBJ2-7	TGTGCCAGCAGCGTTCTCCCACTAGCGGGGATCTACGAGCAGTACTTC	CASSVLPLAGIYEQYF
TRBV20-1	13	NA	NA	TRBJ2-1	TGCAGTGCCATAAAACTAGGCTACAATGAGCAGTTCTTC	CSAIKLGYNEQFF
TRBV12-3/TRBV12-4	12	NA	few	TRBJ1-2	TGTGCCAGCAGTCTAGCCTCACAGGGCTACACCTTC	CASSLASQGYTF
TRBV7-3	16	NA	NA	TRBJ2-1	TGTGCCAGCAGCCCGCAGGGGACCGGACTCGGTGGTGAGCAGTTCTTC	CASSPQGTGLGGEQFF
TRBV20-1	15	TRBD1	NA	TRBJ1-5	TGCAGTGCTAAACCTCAGACAGGGGCCAATCAGCCCCAGCATTTT	CSAKPQTGANQPQHF
TRBV5-5	15	TRBD1	NA	TRBJ2-1	TGTGCCAGCAGCCCATGGGACAGGGGAGGCGATGAGCAGTTCTTC	CASSPWDRGGDEQFF
TRBV12-3/TRBV12-4	15	TRBD2	few	TRBJ2-1	TGTGCCAGCAGCCCGGGAGGCAGTCTATACAATGAGCAGTTCTTC	CASSPGGSLYNEQFF
TRBV10-1	15	TRBD2	once	TRBJ2-5	TGCGCCAGCAGTGAGTCGCTAGCGGGTCCCCAGACCCAGTACTTC	CASSESLAGPQTQYF
TRBV3-1	16	TRBD1	few	TRBJ1-1	TGTGCCAGCAGCCAAGTCTTGACAGGGAGGGACACTGAAGCTTTCTTT	CASSQVLTGRDTEAFF
TRBV7-2	16	TRBD2	NA	TRBJ2-3	TGTGCCGGGGGTATGGGACTAGCGGGGGCTGGAGATACGCAGTATTTT	CAGGMGLAGAGDTQYF
TRBV20-1	15	NA	NA	TRBJ2-5	TGCAGTGCTGAAAATAGGACCCAGGACGAAGAGACCCAGTACTTC	CSAENRTQDEETQYF
TRBV14	13	NA	NA	TRBJ1-1	TGTGCCAGCAGCCACCCTAACAGGGATGAGGCTTTCTTT	CASSHPNRDEAFF
TRBV12-3/TRBV12-4	18	TRBD2	NA	TRBJ2-1	TGTGCCAGCAGTTGGGGGGCTAGCGGGAGGCCGCACTACAATGAGCAGTTCTTC	CASSWGASGRPHYNEQFF
TRBV6-5	15	NA	NA	TRBJ2-5	TGTGCCAGCAGTTACTCAGCGGCAGTCCAAGAGACCCAGTACTTC	CASSYSAAVQETQYF
TRBV10-2	11	NA	NA	TRBJ2-1	TGCGCCAGCAGACAGGGAGCTGAGCAGTTCTTC	CASRQGAEQFF
TRBV20-1	13	NA	NA	TRBJ2-5	TGCAGTGCTAGGGGGGCCCTCCTGGAGACCCAGTACTTC	CSARGALLETQYF